This is a list of T cell receptor beta chains from one sample in a study of blood T cell repertoires in COVID-19. Here immunoSEQ multiplex PCR was the method, and the copy in TCRdb shows in-frame clones only, minus some. The sample has approximately 220,000 clones, 87% seen once; the top ten hold about 6%. The sample was peripheral blood. Receptors originate from a man aged 55 to 70 who had recovered from COVID-19. CDR3s include the opening cysteine and the closing phenylalanine or tryptophan. Each record gives: D gene, J gene, clone size, V gene, CDR3 DNA, CDR3 protein. The D gene is left open where the match is weak. Clone size is given for some rows only: seen once, a few or many times, or a class if the clone is expanded.

>TRBD2|TRBJ2-4|few|TRBV7-2
TGTGCCAGCAGCCCCGGTAGGGGACTAGCGGACTTAGCCAAAAACATTCAGTACTTC
CASSPGRGLADLAKNIQYF
>TRBD2|TRBJ2-1|NA|TRBV29-1
TGCAGCGTTGGATTAAGGCGGGGGGGGTCCTACAATGAGCAGTTCTTC
CSVGLRRGGSYNEQFF
>TRBD1|TRBJ2-3|NA|TRBV27
TGTGCCAGCAGTTTTTGGGGTCTGGGACAGGGGACAGATACGCAGTATTTT
CASSFWGLGQGTDTQYF
>TRBD1|TRBJ2-5|NA|TRBV7-3
TGTGCCAGCAGCAGACAGGGCATCCAAGAGACCCAGTACTTC
CASSRQGIQETQYF
>TRBD1|TRBJ1-4|NA|TRBV23-1
TGCGCCAGCTCTACCAGACAGGGGAGGGAAAAACTGTTTTTT
CASSTRQGREKLFF
>NA|TRBJ1-5|NA|TRBV5-1
TGCGCCAGCAGTTCGGATCGCCGGGGGAACCAGCCCCAGCATTTT
CASSSDRRGNQPQHF
>NA|TRBJ2-6|NA|TRBV5-1
TGCGCCAGCAGCCCCAGCTCTGGGGCCAACGTCCTGACTTTC
CASSPSSGANVLTF
>NA|TRBJ2-3|NA|TRBV18
TGTGCCAGCTCACCATCTATAGATACGCAGTATTTT
CASSPSIDTQYF
>NA|TRBJ2-3|NA|TRBV20-1
TGCAGTGCTACCCGGGATACGCAGTATTTT
CSATRDTQYF
>TRBD2|TRBJ2-1|once|TRBV5-1
TGCGCCAGCAGCTTGGGACTAGCGGGGAACAATGAGCAGTTCTTC
CASSLGLAGNNEQFF
>NA|TRBJ1-2|NA|TRBV30
TGTGCCGGGGCCCTAGGCTATGGCTACACCTTC
CAGALGYGYTF
>NA|TRBJ1-3|NA|TRBV4-2
TGTGCCAGCAGCCAAGCCGGGACACCCTCTGGAAACACCATATATTTT
CASSQAGTPSGNTIYF
>NA|TRBJ2-7|NA|TRBV6-2/TRBV6-3
TGTGCCAGCAGTTTGACAGGCCACGAGCAGTACTTC
CASSLTGHEQYF
>NA|TRBJ2-2|once|TRBV5-1
TGCGCCAGCAGCTTGGACAGGCCCCGGGTGGACACCGGGGAGCTGTTTTTT
CASSLDRPRVDTGELFF
>NA|TRBJ1-1|NA|TRBV3-1/TRBV3-2
TGTGCCAGCAGCCTCCTAGGGAACACTGAAGCTTTCTTT
CASSLLGNTEAFF
>TRBD2|TRBJ2-3|once|TRBV5-1
TGCGCCAGCAGCTTGACTAGCGGTAGCACAGATACGCAGTATTTT
CASSLTSGSTDTQYF
>NA|TRBJ2-7|NA|TRBV27
TGTGCCAGCAGCGCTCAAAATGGAGAATACGAGCAGTACTTC
CASSAQNGEYEQYF